This T cell receptor beta chain stems from a study of cytomegalovirus exposure and HLA in healthy donors. Background on the study: Genotyping showed 75% to 90% of over 350 donors falling in the Caucasian-associated ancestry cluster.

The CDR3 contains 13 residues. V dropped 6 bases and J dropped 0 bases, with 11 bases sitting between them. CDR1 and CDR2 (germline): SQVTM, ANQGSEA. The PCR made use of 60 Vbeta and 13 Jbeta primers. Produced via immunoSEQ multiplex PCR; TCRdb's table is partial and in-frame only. This table has approximately 120,000 clones, less than 90% appearing once. Although they were nominally healthy when sampled, donors likely had unrecorded immune exposures. The receptor comes from a man aged 18 to 30 in good health and CMV-seropositive. This chain connects TRBV29-1 to TRBJ2-5, with D tentatively TRBD1 (5 bases). Sequencing input: PBMCs. CDR3 DNA sequence: TGCAGCGTATTGAGACAGTACCAAGAGACCCAGTACTTC. Encoded protein: CSVLRQYQETQYF.